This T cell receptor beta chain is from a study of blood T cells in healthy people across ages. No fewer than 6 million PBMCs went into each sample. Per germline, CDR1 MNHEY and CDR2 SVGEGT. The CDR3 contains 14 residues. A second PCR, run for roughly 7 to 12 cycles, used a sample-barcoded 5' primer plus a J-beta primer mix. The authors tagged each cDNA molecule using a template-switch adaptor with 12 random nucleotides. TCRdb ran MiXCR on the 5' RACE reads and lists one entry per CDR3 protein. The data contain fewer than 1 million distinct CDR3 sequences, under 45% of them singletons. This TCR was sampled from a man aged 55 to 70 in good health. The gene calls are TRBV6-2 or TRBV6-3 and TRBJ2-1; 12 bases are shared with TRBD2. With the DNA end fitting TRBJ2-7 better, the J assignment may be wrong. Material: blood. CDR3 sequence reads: CASRPPGLAGEQYF. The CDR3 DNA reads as TGTGCCAGCAGACCCCCGGGACTAGCGGGCGAGCAGTACTTC.